The 9 T cell receptor beta chains listed next were all sequenced from one sample in a study of somatic mutations in cytotoxic T cells in rheumatoid arthritis. TCRdb's copy holds only in-frame clones and misses some; the assay was immunoSEQ multiplex PCR. Of some 27,000 clones listed, roughly 74% were seen once; the top ten hold 7.5% to 10%. Sequenced material: CD8+ T cells sorted from blood. These receptors all come from a woman younger than 30 in good health.

This clone appeared a single time. The V and J genes are TRBV28 and TRBJ2-1, with 13 bases fitting TRBD2. V lost 5 bases, J lost 10 bases, and 8 bases stayed unmatched. CDR3 length: 15 amino acids. In germline, CDR1 is MDHEN, CDR2 SYDVKM. The CDR3 here is CASSPGLAGAEEQFF. The CDR3 nucleotides are TGTGCCAGCAGTCCTGGACTAGCGGGAGCTGAGGAGCAGTTCTTC.

V and J are TRBV6-5 and TRBJ2-2; TRBD1 matches 11 bases. V lost 4 bases and J lost 5; bases outside the gene matches: 6. The V gene's germline CDR1 is MNHEY and CDR2 SVGAGI. CDR3 length equals 16 residues. CDR3 DNA sequence: TGTGCCAGCAGTTCGCCCGGACAGGGGGCTACCGGGGAGCTGTTTTTT. This translates into CASSSPGQGATGELFF.

This chain uses TRBV10-2 with TRBJ1-3; 8 nucleotides align to TRBD1. Germline loops: CDR1 WSHSY, CDR2 SAAADI. The CDR3 loop spans 16 amino acids. Unmatched junction bases numbered 12, after V lost 0 bases and J lost 11 bases. CDR3 nucleotides: TGCGCCAGCAGTGAGTCGATCCCTACAGGGGGTCGCTCCATATATTTT. Translated: CASSESIPTGGRSIYF.

The CDR3, as DNA: TGTGCCAGCACTAGGACAGGGGTGAACACTGAAGCTTTCTTT. It specifies CASTRTGVNTEAFF. The V gene is TRBV6-6, the J gene TRBJ1-1, with 9 bases aligning to TRBD1. The CDR3 covers 14 residues. Losses at the gene ends were 7 bases for V and 0 bases for J; bases not matched to a gene: 3. Per the germline V gene, CDR1 is MNHNY and CDR2 is SVGAGI (reference sequence).

This chain joins TRBV15 and TRBJ2-5; possibly TRBD1 for D (6 bases). This CDR3 region has 16 residues. With 4 bases removed from V and 4 bases from J, the gap between germline ends came to 19 bases. Looked up from germline, CDR1 is LNHNV and CDR2 is YYDKDF (reference sequence). The CDR3 DNA is TGTGCCACCAGCACAACAGGGTTTGTTGACCGAGAGACCCAGTACTTC. Translation: CATSTTGFVDRETQYF.

This rearrangement joins TRBV27 to TRBJ2-1; maybe TRBD2 (6 bases). V was trimmed by 3 bases and J by 7 bases, leaving 10 bases between them. This CDR3 region has 13 residues. Germline V gives CDR1 MNHEY, CDR2 SMNVEV (reference sequence). CDR3: CASSLGDWNEQFF. The CDR3 DNA follows: TGTGCCAGCAGTTTGGGGGACTGGAATGAGCAGTTCTTC.

The chain employs TRBV10-3 and TRBJ2-3, with D unresolved. V gave up 0 bases and J gave up 1 base, with 8 bases separating them. CDR1 ENHRY and CDR2 SYGVKD come from the germline V gene. The CDR3 has 15 amino acids. The CDR3 loop reads CAISESISGTDTQYF. DNA of the CDR3: TGTGCCATCAGTGAGTCGATCAGCGGCACAGATACGCAGTATTTT.

J is TRBJ2-1 and V is TRBV4-1; D possibly corresponds to TRBD2 (7 bases). The CDR3 totals 14 residues. V was trimmed by 4 bases and J by 7 bases, leaving 14 bases between them. Germline assignment: CDR1 MGHRA and CDR2 YSYEKL. DNA for the CDR3: TGCGCCAGCAGCCTTTCCGGGGGGCGGAATGAGCAGTTCTTC. The encoded protein is CASSLSGGRNEQFF.

The rearrangement uses TRBV5-8 and TRBJ2-7; 8 bases align to TRBD1. The CDR3 has 14 amino acids. In germline, CDR1 is SGHTS, CDR2 YDEGEE. V lost 0 bases, J lost 3 bases, and 2 bases stayed unmatched. CDR3: CASSLAGTGYEQYF. The CDR3 DNA reads TGTGCCAGCAGCTTGGCCGGGACAGGCTACGAGCAGTACTTC.